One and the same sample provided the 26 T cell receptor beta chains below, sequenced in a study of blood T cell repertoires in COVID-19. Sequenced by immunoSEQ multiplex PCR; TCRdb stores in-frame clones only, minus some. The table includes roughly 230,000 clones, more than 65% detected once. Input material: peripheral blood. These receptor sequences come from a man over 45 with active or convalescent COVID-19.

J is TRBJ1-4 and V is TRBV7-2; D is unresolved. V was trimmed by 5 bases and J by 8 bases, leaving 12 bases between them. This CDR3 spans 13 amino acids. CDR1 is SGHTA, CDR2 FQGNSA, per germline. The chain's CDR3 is CASSLGAMEKLFF. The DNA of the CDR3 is TGTGCCAGCAGCCTAGGCGCAATGGAAAAACTGTTTTTT.

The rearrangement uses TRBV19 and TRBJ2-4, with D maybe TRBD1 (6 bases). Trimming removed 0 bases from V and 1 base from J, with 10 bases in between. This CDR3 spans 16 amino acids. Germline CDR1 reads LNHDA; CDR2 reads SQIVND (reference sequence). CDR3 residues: CASSIDLTGAKNIQYF. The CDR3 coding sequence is TGTGCCAGTAGTATAGACCTTACAGGGGCCAAAAACATTCAGTACTTC.

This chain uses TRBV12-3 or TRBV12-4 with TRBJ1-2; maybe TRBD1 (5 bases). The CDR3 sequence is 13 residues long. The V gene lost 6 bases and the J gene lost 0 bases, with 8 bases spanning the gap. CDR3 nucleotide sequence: TGTGCCAGCAGAACGACAGCTAACTATGGCTACACCTTC. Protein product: CASRTTANYGYTF.

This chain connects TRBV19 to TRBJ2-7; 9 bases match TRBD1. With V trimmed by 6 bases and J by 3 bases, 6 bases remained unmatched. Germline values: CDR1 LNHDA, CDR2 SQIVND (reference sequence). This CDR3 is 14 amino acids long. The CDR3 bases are TGTGCCAGTAGCCCACAGGGGGCAGGCTACGAGCAGTACTTC. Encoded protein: CASSPQGAGYEQYF.

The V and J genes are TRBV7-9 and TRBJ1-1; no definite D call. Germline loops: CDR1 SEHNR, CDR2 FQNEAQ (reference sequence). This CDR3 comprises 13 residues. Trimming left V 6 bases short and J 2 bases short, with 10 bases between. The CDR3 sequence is CASRYGPNTEAFF. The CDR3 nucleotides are TGTGCCAGCAGATATGGGCCCAACACTGAAGCTTTCTTT.

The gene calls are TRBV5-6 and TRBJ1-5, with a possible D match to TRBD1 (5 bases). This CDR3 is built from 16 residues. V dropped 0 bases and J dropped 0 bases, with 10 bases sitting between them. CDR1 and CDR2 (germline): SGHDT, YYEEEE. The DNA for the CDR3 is TGTGCCAGCAGCTTGGGGACAAGGTCTAGCAATCAGCCCCAGCATTTT. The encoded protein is CASSLGTRSSNQPQHF.

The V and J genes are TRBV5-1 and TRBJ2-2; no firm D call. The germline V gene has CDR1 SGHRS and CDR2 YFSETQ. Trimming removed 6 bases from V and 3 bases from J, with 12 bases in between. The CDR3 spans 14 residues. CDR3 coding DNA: TGCGCCAGCAAGCCCAATCCGGACACCGGGGAGCTGTTTTTT. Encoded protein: CASKPNPDTGELFF.

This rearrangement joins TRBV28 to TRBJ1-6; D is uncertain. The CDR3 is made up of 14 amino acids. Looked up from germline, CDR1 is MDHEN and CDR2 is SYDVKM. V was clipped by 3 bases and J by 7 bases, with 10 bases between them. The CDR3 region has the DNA TGTGCCAGCAGTTTCAACAGTTTGAATTCACCCCTCCACTTT. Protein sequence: CASSFNSLNSPLHF.

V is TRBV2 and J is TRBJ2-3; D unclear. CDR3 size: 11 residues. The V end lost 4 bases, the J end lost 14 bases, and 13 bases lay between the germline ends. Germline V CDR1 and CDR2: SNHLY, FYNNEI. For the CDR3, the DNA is TGTGCCAGCAGTGTCGCTACCATCCCGTATTTT. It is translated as CASSVATIPYF.

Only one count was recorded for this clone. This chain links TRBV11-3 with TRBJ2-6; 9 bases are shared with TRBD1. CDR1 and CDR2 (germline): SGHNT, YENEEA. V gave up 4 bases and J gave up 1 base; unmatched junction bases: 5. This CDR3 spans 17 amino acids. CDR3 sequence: CASSSGQGESGANVLTF. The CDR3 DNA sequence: TGTGCCAGCAGCTCGGGACAGGGAGAATCTGGGGCCAACGTCCTGACTTTC.

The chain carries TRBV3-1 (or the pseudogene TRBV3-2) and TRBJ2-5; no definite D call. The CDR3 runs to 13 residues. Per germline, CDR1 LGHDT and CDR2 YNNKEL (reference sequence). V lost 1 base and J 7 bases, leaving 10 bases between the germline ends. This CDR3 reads CASSQGSARTQYF. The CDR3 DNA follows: TGTGCCAGCAGCCAAGGGAGTGCGCGGACCCAGTACTTC.

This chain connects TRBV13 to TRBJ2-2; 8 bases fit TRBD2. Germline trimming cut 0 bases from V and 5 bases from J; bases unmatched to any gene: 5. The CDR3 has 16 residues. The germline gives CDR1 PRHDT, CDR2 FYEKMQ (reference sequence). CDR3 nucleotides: TGTGCCAGCAGCTTAGGACTAGCGGTAGTTACCGGGGAGCTGTTTTTT. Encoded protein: CASSLGLAVVTGELFF.

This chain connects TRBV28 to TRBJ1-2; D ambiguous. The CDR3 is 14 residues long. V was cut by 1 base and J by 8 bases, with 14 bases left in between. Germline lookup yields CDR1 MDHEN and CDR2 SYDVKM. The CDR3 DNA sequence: TGTGCCAGCAGTTTATCGGGGAGATATGTAGGCTACACCTTC. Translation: CASSLSGRYVGYTF.

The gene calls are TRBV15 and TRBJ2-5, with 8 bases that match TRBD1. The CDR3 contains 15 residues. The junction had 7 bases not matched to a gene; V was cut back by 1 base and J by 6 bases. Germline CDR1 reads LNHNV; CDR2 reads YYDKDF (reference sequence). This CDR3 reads CATSRASTGAKTQYF. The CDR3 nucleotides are TGTGCCACCAGCAGAGCCTCGACAGGGGCGAAGACCCAGTACTTC.

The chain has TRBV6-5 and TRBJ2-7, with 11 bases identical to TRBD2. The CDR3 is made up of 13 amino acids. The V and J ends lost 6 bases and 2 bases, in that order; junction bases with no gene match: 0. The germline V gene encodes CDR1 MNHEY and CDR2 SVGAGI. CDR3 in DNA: TGTGCCAGCAGGACTAGCGGGACCTACGAGCAGTACTTC. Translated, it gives CASRTSGTYEQYF.

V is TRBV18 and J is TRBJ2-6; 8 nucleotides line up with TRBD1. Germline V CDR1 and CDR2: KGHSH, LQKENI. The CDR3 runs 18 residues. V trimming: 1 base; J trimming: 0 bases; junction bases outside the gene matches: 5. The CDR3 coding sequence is TGTGCCAGCTCACCACTCCGCAGGGGGCCCTCTGGGGCCAACGTCCTGACTTTC. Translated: CASSPLRRGPSGANVLTF.

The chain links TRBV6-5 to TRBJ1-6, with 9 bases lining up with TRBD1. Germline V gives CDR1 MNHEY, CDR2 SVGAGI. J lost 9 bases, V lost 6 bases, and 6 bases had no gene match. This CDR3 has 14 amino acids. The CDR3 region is CASRRGQGPSPLHF. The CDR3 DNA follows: TGTGCCAGCAGAAGGGGACAGGGTCCTTCACCCCTCCACTTT.

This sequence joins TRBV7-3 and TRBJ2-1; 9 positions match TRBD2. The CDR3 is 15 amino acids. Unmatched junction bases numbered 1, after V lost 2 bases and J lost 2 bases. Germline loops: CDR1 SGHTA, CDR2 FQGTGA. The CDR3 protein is CASSLAGGPYNEQFF. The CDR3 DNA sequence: TGTGCCAGCAGCTTAGCGGGGGGGCCCTACAATGAGCAGTTCTTC.

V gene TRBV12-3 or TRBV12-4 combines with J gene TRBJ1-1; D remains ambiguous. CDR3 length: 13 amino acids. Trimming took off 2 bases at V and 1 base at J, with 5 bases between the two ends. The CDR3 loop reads CASSLYRNTEAFF. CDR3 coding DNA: TGTGCCAGCAGTTTATACAGGAACACTGAAGCTTTCTTT.

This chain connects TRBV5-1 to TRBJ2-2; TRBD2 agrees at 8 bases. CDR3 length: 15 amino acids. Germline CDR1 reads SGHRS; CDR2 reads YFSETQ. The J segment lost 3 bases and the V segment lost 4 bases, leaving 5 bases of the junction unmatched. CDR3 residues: CASSKAGDHTGELFF. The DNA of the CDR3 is TGCGCCAGCAGCAAAGCGGGGGACCACACCGGGGAGCTGTTTTTT.

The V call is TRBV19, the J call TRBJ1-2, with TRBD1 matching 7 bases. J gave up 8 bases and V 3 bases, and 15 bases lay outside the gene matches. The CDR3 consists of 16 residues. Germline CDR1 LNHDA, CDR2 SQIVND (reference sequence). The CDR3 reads CASSIQSTGQAEGYTF. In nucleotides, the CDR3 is TGTGCCAGTAGTATTCAATCTACCGGACAGGCGGAGGGCTACACCTTC.

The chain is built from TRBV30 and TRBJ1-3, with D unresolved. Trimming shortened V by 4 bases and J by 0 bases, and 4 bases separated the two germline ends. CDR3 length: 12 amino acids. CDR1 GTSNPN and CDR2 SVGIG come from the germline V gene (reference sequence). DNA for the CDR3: TGTGCCTGGACAGGCTCTGGAAACACCATATATTTT. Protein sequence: CAWTGSGNTIYF.

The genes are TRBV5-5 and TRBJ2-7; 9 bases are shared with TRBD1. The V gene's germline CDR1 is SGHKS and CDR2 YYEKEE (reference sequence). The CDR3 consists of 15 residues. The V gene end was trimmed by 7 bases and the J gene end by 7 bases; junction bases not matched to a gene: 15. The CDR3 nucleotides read TGTGCCAGCGCCCATTCTGGGACAGGGACAGGGGAGCAGTACTTC. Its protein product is CASAHSGTGTGEQYF.

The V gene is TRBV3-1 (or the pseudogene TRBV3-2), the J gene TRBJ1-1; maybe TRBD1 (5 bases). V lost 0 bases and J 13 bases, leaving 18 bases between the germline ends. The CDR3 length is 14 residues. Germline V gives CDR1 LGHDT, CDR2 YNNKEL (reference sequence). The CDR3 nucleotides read TGTGCCAGCAGCCAAGAGTCCAGGGAGGGAAATAGTTTCTTT. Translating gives CASSQESREGNSFF.

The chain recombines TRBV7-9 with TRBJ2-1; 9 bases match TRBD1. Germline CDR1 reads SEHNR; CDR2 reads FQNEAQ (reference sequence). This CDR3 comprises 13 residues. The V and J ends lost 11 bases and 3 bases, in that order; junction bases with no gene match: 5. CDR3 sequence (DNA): TGTGCCCTTGGACAGGGGATCTACAATGAGCAGTTCTTC. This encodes CALGQGIYNEQFF.

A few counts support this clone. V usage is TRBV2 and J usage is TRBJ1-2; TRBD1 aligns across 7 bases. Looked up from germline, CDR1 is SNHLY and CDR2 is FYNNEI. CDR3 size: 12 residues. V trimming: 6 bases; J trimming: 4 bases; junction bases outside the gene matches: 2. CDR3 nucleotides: TGTGCCAGCAGGGCAGGGGGCTATGGCTACACCTTC. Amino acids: CASRAGGYGYTF.